The TCR beta chain under discussion was sequenced for a study of T cell responses to AZD1222 COVID-19 vaccine. The CDR3 totals 15 residues. From germline, CDR1 is MDHEN and CDR2 SYDVKM. Study conclusions and caveats: Vaccine-associated CD4 TCRs ranged over spike, dominating at 160-218 and 743-854. Seropositive status at baseline applied to only a handful of AZD1222 recipients. Targeting of unmutated variant regions was reportedly seen in nearly half of spike-specific TCRs.

This clone came up once. As yet, its antigen is unknown. The data were produced by immunoSEQ multiplex PCR, yet TCRdb's version contains in-frame clones alone and is incomplete. The sample yields around 20,000 clones, more than 70% seen once. This TCR was recovered from an adult who received the AZD1222 COVID-19 vaccine. Specimen: peripheral blood, collected 28 days after the second AZD1222 dose. The chain has TRBV28 and TRBJ1-1, with 7 bases aligning to TRBD1. CDR3 sequence: CVHRQGNRMNTEAFF. CDR3 coding DNA: TGTGTCCACCGACAGGGTAATCGGATGAACACTGAAGCTTTCTTT.